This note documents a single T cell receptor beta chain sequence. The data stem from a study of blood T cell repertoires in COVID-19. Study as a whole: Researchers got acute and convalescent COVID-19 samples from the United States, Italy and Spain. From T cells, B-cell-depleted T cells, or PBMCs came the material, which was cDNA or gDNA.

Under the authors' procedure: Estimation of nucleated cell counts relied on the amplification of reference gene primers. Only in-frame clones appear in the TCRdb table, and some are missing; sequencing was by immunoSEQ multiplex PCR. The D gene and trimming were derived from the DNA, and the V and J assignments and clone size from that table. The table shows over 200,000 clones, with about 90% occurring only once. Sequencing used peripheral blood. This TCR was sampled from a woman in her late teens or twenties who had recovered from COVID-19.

CDR3 amino acids: CASSQGIQAEAFF. CDR3 DNA: TGTGCCAGCAGCCAAGGGATACAGGCTGAAGCTTTCTTT. This chain joins TRBV4-2 and TRBJ1-1, with D perhaps matching TRBD1 (5 bases). Trimming left V 1 base short and J 6 bases short, with 9 bases between. The CDR3 has 13 amino acids. Germline lookup yields CDR1 LGHNA and CDR2 YNFKEQ.